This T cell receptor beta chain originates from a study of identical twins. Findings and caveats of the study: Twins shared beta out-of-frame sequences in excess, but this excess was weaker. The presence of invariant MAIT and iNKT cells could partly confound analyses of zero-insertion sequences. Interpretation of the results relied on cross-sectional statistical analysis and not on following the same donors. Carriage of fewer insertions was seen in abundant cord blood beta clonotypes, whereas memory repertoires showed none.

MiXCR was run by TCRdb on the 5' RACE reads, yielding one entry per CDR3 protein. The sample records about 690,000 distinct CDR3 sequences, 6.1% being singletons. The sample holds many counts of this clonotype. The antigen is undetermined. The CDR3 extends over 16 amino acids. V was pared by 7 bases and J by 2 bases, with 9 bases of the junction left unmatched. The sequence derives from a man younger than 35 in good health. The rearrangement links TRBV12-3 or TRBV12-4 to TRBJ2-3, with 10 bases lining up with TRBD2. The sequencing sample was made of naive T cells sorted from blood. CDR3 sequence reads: CASTLLLAGYTDTQYF. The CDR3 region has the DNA TGTGCCAGCACCCTATTACTAGCGGGGTACACAGATACGCAGTATTTT.